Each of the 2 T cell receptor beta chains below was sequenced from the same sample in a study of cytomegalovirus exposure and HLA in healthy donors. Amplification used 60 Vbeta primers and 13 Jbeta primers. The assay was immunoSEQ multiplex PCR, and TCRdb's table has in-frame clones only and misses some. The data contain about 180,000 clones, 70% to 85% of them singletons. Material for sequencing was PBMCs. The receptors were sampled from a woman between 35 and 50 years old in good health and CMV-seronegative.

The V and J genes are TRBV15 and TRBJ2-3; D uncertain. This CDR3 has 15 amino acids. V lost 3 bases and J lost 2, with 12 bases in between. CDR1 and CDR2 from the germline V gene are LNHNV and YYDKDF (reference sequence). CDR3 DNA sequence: TGTGCCACCAGCAGCTTTGTACACGCCACAGATACGCAGTATTTT. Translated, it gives CATSSFVHATDTQYF.

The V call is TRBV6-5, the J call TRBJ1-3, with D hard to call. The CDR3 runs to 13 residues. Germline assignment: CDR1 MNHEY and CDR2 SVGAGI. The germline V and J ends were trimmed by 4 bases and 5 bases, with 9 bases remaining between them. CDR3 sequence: CASSLAQRNTIYF. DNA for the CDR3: TGTGCCAGCAGTTTAGCCCAAAGAAACACCATATATTTT.